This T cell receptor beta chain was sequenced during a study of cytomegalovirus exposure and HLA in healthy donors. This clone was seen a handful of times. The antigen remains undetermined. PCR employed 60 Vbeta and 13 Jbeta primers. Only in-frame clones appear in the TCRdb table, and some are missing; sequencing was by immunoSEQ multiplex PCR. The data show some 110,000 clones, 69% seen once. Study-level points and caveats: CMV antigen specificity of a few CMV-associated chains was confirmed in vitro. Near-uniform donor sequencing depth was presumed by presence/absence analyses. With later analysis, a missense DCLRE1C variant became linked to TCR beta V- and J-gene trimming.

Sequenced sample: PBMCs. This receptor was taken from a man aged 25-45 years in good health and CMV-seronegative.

This CDR3 is CAWSVGGAGEAFF. CDR3 nucleotide sequence: TGTGCCTGGAGTGTAGGGGGGGCGGGGGAAGCTTTCTTT. The rearrangement uses TRBV30 and TRBJ1-1; D is possibly TRBD1 (6 bases). This CDR3 region has 13 residues. Trimming took off 0 bases at V and 8 bases at J, with 13 bases between the two ends. The germline CDR1 and CDR2 sequences are GTSNPN and SVGIG (reference sequence).